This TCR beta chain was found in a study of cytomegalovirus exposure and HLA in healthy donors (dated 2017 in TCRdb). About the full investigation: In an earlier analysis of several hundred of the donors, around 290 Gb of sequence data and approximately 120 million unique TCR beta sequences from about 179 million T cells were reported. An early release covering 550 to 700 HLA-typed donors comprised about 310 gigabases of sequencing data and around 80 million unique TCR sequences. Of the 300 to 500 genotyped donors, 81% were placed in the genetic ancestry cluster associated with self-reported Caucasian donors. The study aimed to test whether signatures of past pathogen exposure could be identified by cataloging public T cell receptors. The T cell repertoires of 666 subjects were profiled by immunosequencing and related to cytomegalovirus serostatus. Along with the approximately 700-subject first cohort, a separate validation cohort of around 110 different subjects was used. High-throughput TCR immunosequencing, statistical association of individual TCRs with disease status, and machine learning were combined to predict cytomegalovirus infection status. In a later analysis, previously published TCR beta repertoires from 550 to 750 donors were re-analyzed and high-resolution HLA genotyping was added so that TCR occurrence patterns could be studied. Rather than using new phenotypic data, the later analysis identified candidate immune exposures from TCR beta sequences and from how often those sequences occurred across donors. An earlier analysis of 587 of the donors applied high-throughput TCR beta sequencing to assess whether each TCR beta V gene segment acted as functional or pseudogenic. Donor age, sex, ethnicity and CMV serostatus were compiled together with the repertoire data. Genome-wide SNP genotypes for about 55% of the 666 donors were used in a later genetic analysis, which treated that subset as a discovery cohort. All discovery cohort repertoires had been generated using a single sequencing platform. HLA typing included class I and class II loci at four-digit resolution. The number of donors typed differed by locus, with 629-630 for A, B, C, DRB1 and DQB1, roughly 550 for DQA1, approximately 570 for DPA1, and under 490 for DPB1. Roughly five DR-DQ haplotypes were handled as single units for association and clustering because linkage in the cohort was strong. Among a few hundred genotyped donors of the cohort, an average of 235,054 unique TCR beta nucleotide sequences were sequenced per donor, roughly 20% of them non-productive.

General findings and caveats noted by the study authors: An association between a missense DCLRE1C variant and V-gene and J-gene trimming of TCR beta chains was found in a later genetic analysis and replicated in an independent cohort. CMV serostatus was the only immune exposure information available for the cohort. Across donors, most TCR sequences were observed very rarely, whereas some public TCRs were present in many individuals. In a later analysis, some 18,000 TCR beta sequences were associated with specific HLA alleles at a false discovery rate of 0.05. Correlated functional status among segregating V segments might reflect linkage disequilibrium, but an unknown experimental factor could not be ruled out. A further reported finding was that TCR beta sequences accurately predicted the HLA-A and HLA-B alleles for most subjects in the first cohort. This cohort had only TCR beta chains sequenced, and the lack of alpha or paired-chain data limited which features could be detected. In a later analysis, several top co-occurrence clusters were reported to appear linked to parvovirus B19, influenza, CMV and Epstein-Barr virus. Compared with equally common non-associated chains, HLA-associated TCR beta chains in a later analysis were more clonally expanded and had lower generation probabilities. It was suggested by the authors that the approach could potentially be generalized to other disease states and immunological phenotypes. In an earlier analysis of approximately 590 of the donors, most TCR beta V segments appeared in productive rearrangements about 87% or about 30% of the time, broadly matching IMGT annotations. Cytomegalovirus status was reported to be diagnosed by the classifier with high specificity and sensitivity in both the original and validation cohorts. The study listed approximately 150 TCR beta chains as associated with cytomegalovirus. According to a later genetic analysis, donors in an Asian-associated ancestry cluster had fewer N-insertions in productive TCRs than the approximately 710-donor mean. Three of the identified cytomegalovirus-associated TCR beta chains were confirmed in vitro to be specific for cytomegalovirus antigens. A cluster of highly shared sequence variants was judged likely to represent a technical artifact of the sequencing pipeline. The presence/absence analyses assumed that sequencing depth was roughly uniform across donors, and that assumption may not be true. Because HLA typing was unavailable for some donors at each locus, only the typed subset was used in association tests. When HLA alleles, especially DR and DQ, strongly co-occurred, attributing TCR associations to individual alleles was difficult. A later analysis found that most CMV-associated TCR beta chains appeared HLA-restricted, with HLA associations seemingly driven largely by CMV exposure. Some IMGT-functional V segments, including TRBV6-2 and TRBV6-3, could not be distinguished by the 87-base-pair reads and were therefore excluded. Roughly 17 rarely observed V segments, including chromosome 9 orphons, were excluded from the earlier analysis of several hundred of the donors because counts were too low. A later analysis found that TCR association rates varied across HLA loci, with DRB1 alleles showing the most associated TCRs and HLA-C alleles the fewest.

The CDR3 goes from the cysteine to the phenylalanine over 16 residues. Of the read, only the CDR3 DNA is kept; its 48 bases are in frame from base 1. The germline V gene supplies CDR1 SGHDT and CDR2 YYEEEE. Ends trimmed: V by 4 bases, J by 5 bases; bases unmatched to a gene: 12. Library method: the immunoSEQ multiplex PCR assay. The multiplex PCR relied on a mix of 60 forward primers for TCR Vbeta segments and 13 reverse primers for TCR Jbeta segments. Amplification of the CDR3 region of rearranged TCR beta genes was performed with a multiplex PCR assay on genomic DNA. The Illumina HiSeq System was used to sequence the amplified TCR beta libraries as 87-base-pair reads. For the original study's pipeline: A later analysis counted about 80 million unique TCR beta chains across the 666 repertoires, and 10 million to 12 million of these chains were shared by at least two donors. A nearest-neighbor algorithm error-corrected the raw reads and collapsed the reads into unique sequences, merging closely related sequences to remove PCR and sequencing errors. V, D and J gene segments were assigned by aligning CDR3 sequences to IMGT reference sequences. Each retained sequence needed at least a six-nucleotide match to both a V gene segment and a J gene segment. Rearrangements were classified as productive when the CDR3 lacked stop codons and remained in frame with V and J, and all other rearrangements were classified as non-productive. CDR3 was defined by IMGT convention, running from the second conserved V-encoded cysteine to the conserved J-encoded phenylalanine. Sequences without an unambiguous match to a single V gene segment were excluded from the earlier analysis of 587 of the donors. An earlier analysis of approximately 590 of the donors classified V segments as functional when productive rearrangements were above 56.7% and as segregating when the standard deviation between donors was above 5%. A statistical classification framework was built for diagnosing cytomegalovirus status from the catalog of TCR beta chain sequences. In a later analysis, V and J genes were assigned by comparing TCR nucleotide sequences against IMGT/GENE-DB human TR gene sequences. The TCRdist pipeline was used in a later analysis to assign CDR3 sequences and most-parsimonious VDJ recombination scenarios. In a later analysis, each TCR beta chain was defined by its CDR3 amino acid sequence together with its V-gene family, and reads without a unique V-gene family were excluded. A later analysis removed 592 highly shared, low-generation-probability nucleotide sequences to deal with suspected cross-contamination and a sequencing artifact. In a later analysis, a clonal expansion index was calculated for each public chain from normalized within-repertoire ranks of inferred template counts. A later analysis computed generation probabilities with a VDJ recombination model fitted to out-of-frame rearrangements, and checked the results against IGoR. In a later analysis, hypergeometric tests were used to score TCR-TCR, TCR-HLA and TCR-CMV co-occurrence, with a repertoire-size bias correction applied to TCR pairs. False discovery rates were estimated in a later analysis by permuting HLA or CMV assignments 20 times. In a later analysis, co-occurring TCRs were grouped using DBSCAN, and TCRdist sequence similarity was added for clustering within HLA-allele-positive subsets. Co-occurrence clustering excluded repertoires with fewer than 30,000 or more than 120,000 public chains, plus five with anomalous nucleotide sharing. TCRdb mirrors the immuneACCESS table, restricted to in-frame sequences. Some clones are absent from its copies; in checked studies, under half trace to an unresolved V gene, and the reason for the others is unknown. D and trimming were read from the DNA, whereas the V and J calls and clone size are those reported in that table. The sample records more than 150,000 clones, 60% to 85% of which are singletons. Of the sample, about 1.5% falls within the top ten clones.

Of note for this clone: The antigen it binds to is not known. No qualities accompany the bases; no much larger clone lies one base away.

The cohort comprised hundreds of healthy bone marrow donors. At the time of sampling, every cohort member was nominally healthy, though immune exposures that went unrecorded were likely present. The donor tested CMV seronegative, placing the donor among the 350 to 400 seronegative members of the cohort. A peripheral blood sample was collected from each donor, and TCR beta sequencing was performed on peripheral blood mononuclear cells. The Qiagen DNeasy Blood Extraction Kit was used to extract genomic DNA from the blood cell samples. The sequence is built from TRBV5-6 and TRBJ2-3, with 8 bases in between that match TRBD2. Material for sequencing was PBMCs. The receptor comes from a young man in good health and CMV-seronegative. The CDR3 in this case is CASSPRTSLRLDTQYF. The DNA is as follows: TGTGCCAGCAGCCCACGGACTAGCCTGAGGCTAGATACGCAGTATTTT.